Sequencing of this T cell receptor (beta chain) was carried out in a study of T cell responses to AZD1222 COVID-19 vaccine (dated by TCRdb to the early 2020s). At the level of the whole study: AZD1222 recipients whose second dose came at about 4 weeks and those whose second dose came at about 12 weeks were combined into one group, since spike-specific TCR depth and breadth did not differ between the two schedules. TCR sequencing covered fewer than 250 trial participants: about 210 given two doses of AZD1222 and 26 given two doses of MenACWY control vaccine. Trial participants were enrolled into age subgroups of 18-55, 56-69 and 70-plus years, which contained around 150, 29 and 61 TCR-sequenced participants, respectively.

Spanning cysteine to phenylalanine, the CDR3 consists of 17 amino acids. This entry keeps only the CDR3 DNA: 51 bases, framed from base 1. Sequences SGHNT (CDR1) and YENEEA (CDR2) are obtained from the germline V gene. The germline V and J ends show losses of 5 bases and 0 bases respectively, and no gene match explains 10 bases of the junction. General study outcomes and caveats: Because no day 14 peak-response samples were available, repertoires were characterized only after the peak T cell response. Epitopes outside the regions mutated in the B.1.351 and B.1.1.7 variants were reportedly recognized by nearly half of the unique spike-specific TCRs. In the small 56-69-year group, the increase in depth fell short of significance, most likely because of low power. Participants were mostly white British and included more females than males, and it was suggested by the authors that clonal diversity may have been underestimated. Conclusions about previously exposed vaccinees were limited because only six AZD1222 recipients were SARS-CoV-2 seropositive at baseline. CD4 TCRs associated with the vaccine covered the entire spike protein, and the dominant responses were in regions 160-218 and 743-854. After two AZD1222 doses, both the breadth and the depth of spike-specific TCRs were significantly higher than at day 0 and than in MenACWY recipients.

This specimen's time point label, per the study, means: baseline before first vaccination. Vaccinee samples came from UK trials COV001 and COV002, including a single-blind randomized controlled phase 2/3 trial of AZD1222 (ChAdOx1 nCoV-19) in healthy adults. For TCRbeta chain sequencing, PBMC samples were collected from trial participants at day 0 and at day 28 after the second dose. The CDR3 regions of human TCRbeta chains were analyzed by immunosequencing. The authors' analysis ran thus. TCRs in the repertoires were matched against a reference library of SARS-CoV-2-specific TCRs that had been generated with the MIRA antigen-specificity platform. Breadth meant the fraction of unique TCRs that were SARS-CoV-2-associated, whereas depth meant the fraction of total T cells that were SARS-CoV-2-associated. Using the MIRA data, every spike-specific TCR was mapped to the spike region that the TCR reacted to and assigned to either a CD4 or a CD8 class. Log10-transformed breadth and depth values were compared by one-way ANOVA with Sidak's multiple comparisons tests. As stored in TCRdb, this immuneACCESS dataset retains in-frame rearrangements with V and J assigned. A fraction of the clones does not appear; measured against another copy, unresolved V genes explain less than half of the discrepancy, and the remainder lacks a known reason. That table supplies the V and J calls and clone size; D and trimming were determined from the DNA. The sample profile shows roughly 120,000 clones; about nine tenths of them were found once. About 7.4% of the sample is held by the ten biggest clonotypes.

Details on this clone: The antigen it binds to is not known. Qualities for individual bases were not recorded, and no much larger clone is one base off.

The V gene is TRBV11-3 and the J gene is TRBJ2-1; 7 central bases correspond to TRBD1. The clonotype comes from an adult in good health. The sequences come from peripheral blood, collected on day 0 of AZD1222 vaccination. The DNA reads TGTGCCAGCAGCACAACCTGGGACAGAAGCTCCTACAATGAGCAGTTCTTC. This gives the protein CASSTTWDRSSYNEQFF.